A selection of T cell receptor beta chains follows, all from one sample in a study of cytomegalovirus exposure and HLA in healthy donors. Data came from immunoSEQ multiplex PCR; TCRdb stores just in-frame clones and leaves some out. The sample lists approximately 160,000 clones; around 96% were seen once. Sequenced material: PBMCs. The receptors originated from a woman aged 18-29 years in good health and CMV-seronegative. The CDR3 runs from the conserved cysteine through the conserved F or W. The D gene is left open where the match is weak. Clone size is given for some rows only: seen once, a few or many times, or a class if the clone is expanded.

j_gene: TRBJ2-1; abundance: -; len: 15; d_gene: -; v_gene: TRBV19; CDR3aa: CASSQGPGEGNEQFF; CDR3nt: TGTGCCAGTAGTCAGGGGCCAGGGGAAGGGAATGAGCAGTTCTTC
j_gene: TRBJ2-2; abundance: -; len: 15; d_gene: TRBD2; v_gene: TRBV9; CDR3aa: CASSLRTSSAGELFF; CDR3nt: TGTGCCAGCAGCCTACGGACTAGTTCGGCCGGGGAGCTGTTTTTT
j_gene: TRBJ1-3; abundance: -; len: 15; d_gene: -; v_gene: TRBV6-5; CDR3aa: CASGQTGLGGNTIYF; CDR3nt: TGTGCCAGCGGCCAAACGGGTCTAGGTGGAAACACCATATATTTT
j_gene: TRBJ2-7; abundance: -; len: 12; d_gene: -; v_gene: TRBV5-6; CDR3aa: CASSFSSYEQYF; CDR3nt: TGTGCCAGCAGCTTTAGCTCCTACGAGCAGTACTTC
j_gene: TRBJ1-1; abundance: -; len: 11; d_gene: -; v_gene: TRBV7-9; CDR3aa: CASSFPRAAFF; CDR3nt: TGTGCCAGCAGCTTTCCCAGGGCCGCTTTCTTT
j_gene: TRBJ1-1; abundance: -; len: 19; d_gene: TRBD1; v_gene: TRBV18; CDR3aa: CASSPRNTGAKVMNTEAFF; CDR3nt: TGTGCCAGCTCACCGCGGAACACAGGGGCAAAGGTCATGAACACTGAAGCTTTCTTT
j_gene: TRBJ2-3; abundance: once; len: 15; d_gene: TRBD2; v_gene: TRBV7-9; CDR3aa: CASSLRGGSLDTQYF; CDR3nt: TGTGCCAGCAGCTTACGGGGGGGCTCGTTAGATACGCAGTATTTT
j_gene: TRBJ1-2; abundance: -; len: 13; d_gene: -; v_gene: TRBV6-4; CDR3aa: CASSDSNGFGYTF; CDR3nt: TGTGCCAGCAGTGACTCGAACGGGTTTGGCTACACCTTC
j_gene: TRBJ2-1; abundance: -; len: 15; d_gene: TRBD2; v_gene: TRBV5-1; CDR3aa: CASSLASGDYNEQFF; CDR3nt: TGCGCCAGCAGCTTGGCCAGCGGGGACTACAATGAGCAGTTCTTC
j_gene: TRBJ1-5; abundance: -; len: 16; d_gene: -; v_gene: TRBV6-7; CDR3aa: CASSPTKGGGNQPQHF; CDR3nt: TGTGCCAGCAGCCCCACTAAGGGAGGGGGGAATCAGCCCCAGCATTTT
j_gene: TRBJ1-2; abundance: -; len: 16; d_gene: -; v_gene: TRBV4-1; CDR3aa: CASSPHSTELNYGYTF; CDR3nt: TGCGCCAGCAGCCCCCACTCGACAGAGCTCAACTATGGCTACACCTTC
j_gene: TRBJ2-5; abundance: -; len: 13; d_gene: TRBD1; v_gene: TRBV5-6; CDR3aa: CASRDRGVQTQYF; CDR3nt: TGTGCCAGCAGGGACAGGGGCGTACAGACCCAGTACTTC
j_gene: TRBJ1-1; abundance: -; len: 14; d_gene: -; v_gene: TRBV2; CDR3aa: CASTDRGWGTEAFF; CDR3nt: TGTGCCAGCACCGATCGGGGGTGGGGCACTGAAGCTTTCTTT
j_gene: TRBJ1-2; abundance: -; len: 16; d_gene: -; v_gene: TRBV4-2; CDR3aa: CASSHSLVGTLYGYTF; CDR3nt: TGTGCCAGCAGCCACAGCCTCGTGGGGACACTCTATGGCTACACCTTC
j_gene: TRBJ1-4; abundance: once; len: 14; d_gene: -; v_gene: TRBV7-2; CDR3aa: CASSLFGPGEKLFF; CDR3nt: TGTGCCAGCAGCCTCTTCGGCCCGGGTGAAAAACTGTTTTTT
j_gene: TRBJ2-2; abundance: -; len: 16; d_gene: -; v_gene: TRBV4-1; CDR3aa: CASSQSGHQNTGELFF; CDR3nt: TGCGCCAGCAGCCAATCGGGACACCAGAACACCGGGGAGCTGTTTTTT
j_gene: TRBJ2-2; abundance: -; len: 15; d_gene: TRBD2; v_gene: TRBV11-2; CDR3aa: CASSSTSGGAGELFF; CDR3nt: TGTGCCAGCAGCTCGACTAGCGGGGGGGCCGGGGAGCTGTTTTTT
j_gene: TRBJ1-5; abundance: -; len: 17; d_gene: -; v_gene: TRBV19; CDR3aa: CASSIYGAGNSNQPQHF; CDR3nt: TGTGCCAGTAGTATTTATGGAGCGGGGAATAGCAATCAGCCCCAGCATTTT
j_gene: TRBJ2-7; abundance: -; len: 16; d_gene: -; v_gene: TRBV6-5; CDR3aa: CASSYSGGTDYHEQYF; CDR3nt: TGTGCCAGCAGTTACTCGGGCGGGACGGACTACCACGAGCAGTACTTC
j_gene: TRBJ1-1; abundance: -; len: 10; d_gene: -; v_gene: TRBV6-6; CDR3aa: CASWSTEAFF; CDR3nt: TGTGCCAGCTGGAGTACTGAAGCTTTCTTT
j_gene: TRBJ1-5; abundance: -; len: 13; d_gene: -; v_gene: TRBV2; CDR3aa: CASGVAGNQPQHF; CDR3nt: TGTGCCAGCGGGGTCGCGGGGAATCAGCCCCAGCATTTT
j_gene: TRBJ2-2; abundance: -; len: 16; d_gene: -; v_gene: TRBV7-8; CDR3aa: CASSHNHGVDTGELFF; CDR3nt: TGTGCCAGCAGCCATAATCACGGGGTGGACACCGGGGAGCTGTTTTTT
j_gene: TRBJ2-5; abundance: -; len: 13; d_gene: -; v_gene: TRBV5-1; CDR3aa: CASSLAEGETQYF; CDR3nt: TGCGCCAGCAGCTTGGCCGAGGGAGAGACCCAGTACTTC
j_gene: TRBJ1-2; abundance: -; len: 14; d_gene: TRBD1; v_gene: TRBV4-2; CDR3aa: CASSLTGEVGGYTF; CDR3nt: TGTGCCAGCAGCCTCACAGGGGAGGTAGGCGGCTACACCTTC
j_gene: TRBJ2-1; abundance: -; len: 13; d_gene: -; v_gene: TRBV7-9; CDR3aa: CASSVGASNEQFF; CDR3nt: TGTGCCAGCAGCGTCGGAGCCAGCAATGAGCAGTTCTTC
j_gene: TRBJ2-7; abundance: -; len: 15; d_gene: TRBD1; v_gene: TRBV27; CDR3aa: CASSPPGQESYEQYF; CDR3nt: TGTGCCAGCAGTCCGCCCGGACAGGAGTCCTACGAGCAGTACTTC
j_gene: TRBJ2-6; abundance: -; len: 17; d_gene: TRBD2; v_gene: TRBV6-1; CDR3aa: CASSEPQRGGWANVLTF; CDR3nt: TGTGCCAGCAGTGAACCCCAGCGGGGGGGTTGGGCCAACGTCCTGACTTTC
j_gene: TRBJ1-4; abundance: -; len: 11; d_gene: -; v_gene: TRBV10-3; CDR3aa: CAISESGELFF; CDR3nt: TGTGCCATCAGTGAGTCCGGGGAACTGTTTTTT
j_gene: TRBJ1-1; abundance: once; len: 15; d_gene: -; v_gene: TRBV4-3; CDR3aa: CASSPVIQGLAEAFF; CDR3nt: TGCGCCAGCAGCCCAGTGATACAGGGCTTGGCTGAAGCTTTCTTT
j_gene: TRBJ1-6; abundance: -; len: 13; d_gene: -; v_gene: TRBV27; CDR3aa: CASSSDSYSPLHF; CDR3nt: TGTGCCAGCAGTTCCGACTCATATTCACCCCTCCACTTT
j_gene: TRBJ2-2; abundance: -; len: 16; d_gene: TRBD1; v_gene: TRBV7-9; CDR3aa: CASSARLTQGTGELFF; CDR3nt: TGTGCCAGCAGCGCACGCTTAACACAGGGGACCGGGGAGCTGTTTTTT
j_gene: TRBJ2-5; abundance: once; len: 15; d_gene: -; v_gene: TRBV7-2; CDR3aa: CASSPSSTFQETQYF; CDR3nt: TGTGCCAGCAGCCCATCTTCTACCTTCCAAGAGACCCAGTACTTC
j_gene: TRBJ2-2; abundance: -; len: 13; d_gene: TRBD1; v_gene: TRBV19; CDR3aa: CASSVGTAGELFF; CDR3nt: TGTGCCAGTAGTGTCGGGACAGCCGGGGAGCTGTTTTTT
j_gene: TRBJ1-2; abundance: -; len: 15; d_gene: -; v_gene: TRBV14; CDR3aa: CASSQERGIPYGYTF; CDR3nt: TGTGCCAGCAGCCAAGAAAGGGGGATTCCCTATGGCTACACCTTC
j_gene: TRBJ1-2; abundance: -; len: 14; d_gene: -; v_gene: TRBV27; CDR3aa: CASSFSSEVQGYTF; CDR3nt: TGTGCCAGCAGTTTCTCCTCGGAGGTGCAAGGCTACACCTTC
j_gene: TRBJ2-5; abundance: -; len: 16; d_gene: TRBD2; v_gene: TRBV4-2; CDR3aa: CASSQEGLGGAETQYF; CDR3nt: TGTGCCAGCAGCCAGGAGGGACTAGGCGGCGCTGAGACCCAGTACTTC
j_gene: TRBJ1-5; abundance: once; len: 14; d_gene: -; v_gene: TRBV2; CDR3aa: CASSDTGGNQPQHF; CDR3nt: TGTGCCAGCAGTGATACAGGTGGCAATCAGCCCCAGCATTTT
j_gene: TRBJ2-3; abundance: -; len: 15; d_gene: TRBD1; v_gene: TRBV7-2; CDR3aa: CASSLGSGQGLTQYF; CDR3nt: TGTGCCAGCAGCTTAGGTTCCGGACAGGGGCTTACGCAGTATTTT
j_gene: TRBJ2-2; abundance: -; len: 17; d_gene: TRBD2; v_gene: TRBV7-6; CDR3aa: CASSSLGGSLNTGELFF; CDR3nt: TGTGCCAGCAGCTCCCTCGGGGGGAGCCTAAACACCGGGGAGCTGTTTTTT
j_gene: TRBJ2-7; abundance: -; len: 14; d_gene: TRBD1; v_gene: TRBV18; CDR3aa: CASSPEFRGREQYF; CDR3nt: TGTGCCAGCTCACCCGAATTCAGGGGGCGAGAGCAGTACTTC
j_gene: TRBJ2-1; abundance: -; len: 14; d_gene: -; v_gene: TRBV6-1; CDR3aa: CASTEGRGANEQFF; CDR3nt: TGTGCCAGCACCGAGGGTCGGGGGGCCAATGAGCAGTTCTTC
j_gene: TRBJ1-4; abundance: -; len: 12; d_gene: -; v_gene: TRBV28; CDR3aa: CASYVRGEKLFF; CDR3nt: TGTGCCAGCTATGTTCGCGGTGAAAAACTGTTTTTT
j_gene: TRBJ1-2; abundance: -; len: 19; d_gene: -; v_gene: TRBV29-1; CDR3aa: CSVEVGRSESRTWDYGYTF; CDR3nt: TGCAGCGTTGAGGTGGGTCGCTCGGAGTCTAGGACTTGGGACTATGGCTACACCTTC
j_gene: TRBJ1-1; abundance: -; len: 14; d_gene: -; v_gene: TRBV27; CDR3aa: CASSLRARNTEAFF; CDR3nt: TGTGCCAGCAGTTTACGTGCGCGGAACACTGAAGCTTTCTTT
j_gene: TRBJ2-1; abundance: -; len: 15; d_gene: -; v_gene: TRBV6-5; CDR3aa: CASSYWRGRYNEQFF; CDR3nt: TGTGCCAGCAGTTACTGGCGCGGGCGCTACAATGAGCAGTTCTTC
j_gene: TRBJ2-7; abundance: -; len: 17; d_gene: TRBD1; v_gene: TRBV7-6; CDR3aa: CASSLLSSPGQGYEQYF; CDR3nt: TGTGCCAGCAGCTTACTTTCGTCCCCGGGACAGGGCTACGAGCAGTACTTC
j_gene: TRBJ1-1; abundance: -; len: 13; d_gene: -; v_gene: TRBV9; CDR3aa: CASSVRVNTEAFF; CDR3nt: TGTGCCAGCAGCGTCAGGGTGAACACTGAAGCTTTCTTT
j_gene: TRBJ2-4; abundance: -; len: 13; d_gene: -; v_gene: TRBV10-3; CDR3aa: CAISGSSRDIQYF; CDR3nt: TGTGCCATCAGTGGGTCTAGCCGGGACATTCAGTACTTC
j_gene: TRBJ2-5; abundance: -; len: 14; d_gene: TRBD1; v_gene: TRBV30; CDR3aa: CAWSPGTGAETQYF; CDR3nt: TGTGCCTGGAGTCCCGGGACAGGGGCAGAGACCCAGTACTTC
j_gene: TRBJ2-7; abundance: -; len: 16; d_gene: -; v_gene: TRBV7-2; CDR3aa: CASSPINRAQSYEQYF; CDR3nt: TGTGCCAGCAGCCCCATCAACAGGGCACAGTCCTACGAGCAGTACTTC
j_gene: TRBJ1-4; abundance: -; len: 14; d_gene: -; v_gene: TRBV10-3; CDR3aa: CAISLDTTSEKLFF; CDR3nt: TGTGCCATCAGCCTCGACACCACGAGTGAAAAACTGTTTTTT
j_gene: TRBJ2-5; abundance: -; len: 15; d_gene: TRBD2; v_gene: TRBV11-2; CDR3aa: CASSFIAGVPETQYF; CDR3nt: TGTGCCAGCAGCTTTATAGCGGGGGTCCCAGAGACCCAGTACTTC
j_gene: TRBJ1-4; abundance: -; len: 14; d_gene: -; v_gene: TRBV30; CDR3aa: CAWQTGQVNEKLFF; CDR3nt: TGTGCCTGGCAAACGGGACAAGTTAATGAAAAACTGTTTTTT
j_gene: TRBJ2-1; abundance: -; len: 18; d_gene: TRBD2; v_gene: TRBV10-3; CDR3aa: CAISGGTSGESSYNEQFF; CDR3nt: TGTGCCATCAGTGGGGGGACTAGCGGGGAAAGCTCCTACAATGAGCAGTTCTTC
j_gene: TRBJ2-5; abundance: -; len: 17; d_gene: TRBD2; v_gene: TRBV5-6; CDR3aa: CASSTPGLAGGRETQYF; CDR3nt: TGTGCCAGCAGCACACCGGGACTAGCGGGGGGGCGAGAGACCCAGTACTTC
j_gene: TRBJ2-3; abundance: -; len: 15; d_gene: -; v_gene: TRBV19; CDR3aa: CASSRFRGSTDTQYF; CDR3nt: TGTGCCAGTAGTAGATTCAGGGGCAGCACAGATACGCAGTATTTT
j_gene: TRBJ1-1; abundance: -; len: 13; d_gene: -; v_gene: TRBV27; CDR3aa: CASSRGTLKEAFF; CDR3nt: TGTGCCAGCAGTCGCGGTACGTTGAAAGAAGCTTTCTTT
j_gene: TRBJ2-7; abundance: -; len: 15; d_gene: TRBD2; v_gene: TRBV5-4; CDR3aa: CASSPSGGHSYEQYF; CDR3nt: TGTGCCAGCAGCCCTAGCGGGGGGCATTCCTACGAGCAGTACTTC
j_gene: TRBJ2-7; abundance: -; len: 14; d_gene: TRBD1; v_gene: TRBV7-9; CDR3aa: CASSLGTGAYEQYF; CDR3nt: TGTGCCAGCAGCTTAGGGACAGGGGCTTACGAGCAGTACTTC
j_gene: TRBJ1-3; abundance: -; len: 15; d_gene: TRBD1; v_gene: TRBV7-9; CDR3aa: CASSPRQGAGNTIYF; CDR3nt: TGTGCCAGCAGCCCCAGACAGGGGGCTGGAAACACCATATATTTT